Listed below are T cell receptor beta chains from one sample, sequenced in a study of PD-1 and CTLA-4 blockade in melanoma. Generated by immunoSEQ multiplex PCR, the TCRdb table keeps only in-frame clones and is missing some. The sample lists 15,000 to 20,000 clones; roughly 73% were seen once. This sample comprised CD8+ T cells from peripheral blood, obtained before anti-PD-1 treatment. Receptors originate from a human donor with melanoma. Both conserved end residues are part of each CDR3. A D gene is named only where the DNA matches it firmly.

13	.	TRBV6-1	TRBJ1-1	CASSDRGATEAFF
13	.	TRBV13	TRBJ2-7	CASSTRDQDEQYF
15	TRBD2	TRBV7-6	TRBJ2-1	CASSLASGGYNEQFF
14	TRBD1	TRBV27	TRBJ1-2	CASRLTGTGHGYTF
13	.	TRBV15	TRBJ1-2	CATSRDQDYGYTF
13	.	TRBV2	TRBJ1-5	CASRRASNQPQHF
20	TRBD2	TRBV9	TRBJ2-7	CASSVVFPQSGLAALYEQYF
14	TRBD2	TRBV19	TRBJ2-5	CACGASGIRETQYF
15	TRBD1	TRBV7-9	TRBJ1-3	CASSPDRGYGNTIYF
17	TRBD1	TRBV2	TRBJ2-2	CASRGGQGPLDTGELFF
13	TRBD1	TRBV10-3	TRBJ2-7	CAIRGQVAYEQYF
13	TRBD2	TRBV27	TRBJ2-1	CASSPTSEDEQFF
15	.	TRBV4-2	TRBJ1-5	CASSQEVVGNQPQHF
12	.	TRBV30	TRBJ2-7	CAWSPGSYEQYF
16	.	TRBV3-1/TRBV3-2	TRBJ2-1	CASSQVPGAYSYEQFF
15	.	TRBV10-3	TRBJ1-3	CAISERGNPGNTIYF
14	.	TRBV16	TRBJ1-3	CASSQSSGRNTIYF
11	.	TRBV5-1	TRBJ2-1	CASSYGEVQFF
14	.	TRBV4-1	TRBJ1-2	CASSQVGQIYGYTF
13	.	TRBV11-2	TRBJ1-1	CASSLGGVTEAFF
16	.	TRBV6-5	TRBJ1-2	CASSFTLRSSNYGYTF
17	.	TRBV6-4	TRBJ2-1	CASSDSTVASSLNEQFF
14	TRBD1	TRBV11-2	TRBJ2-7	CASSNRQGSYEQYF
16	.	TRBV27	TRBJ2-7	CASSLLTSEGPYEQYF
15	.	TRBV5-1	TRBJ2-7	CASSARGRSTYEQYF
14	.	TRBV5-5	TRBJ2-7	CASSYRDGDYEQYF
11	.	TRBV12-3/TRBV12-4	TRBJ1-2	CASTPLGDYTF
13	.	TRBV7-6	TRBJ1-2	CASSSSGGNSYTF
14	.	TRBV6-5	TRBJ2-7	CASSYRFSSDEQYF
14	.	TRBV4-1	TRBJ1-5	CASSSGDSNQPQHF
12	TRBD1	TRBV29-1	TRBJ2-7	CSATGGSYEQYF
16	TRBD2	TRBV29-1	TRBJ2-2	CSARLAGGPDTGELFF
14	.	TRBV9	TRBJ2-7	CASSVAGAAYEQYF
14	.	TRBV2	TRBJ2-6	CASTPGPGANVLTF
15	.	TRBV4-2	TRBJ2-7	CASSQGIPGSGEQYF
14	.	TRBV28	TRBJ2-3	CASSLLLLSDTQYF
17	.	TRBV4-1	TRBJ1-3	CASSQDAPGRYGNTIYF
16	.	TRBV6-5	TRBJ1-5	CASSYRAGGSNQPQHF
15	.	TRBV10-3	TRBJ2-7	CAISEAGKGSYEQYF